The text below deals with one TCR beta chain. Antigen unknown. The V gene end was trimmed by 5 bases and the J gene end by 1 base; junction bases not matched to a gene: 2. The CDR3 extends over 15 amino acids. CDR1 and CDR2 (germline): SGHAT, FQDESV (reference sequence). This entry comes from a study of cytomegalovirus exposure and HLA in healthy donors. Notes on the study in general: The authors assumed roughly uniform sequencing depth across donors for presence/absence analyses. Overall, roughly 160 TCR beta chains were annotated as cytomegalovirus-associated.

A multiplex PCR was run with 60 Vbeta primers and 13 Jbeta primers. Original data processing: Later analysis identified tens of millions of unique TCR beta chains, about 10 million shared. Using immunoSEQ multiplex PCR, the repertoire was profiled, and TCRdb retains in-frame clones only, with some absent. That table gives V, J and clone size, and the DNA gave D and trimming. Of around 100,000 clones in the sample, around 64% are singletons; the top ten hold roughly 8.7%. The specimen sequenced was PBMCs. The rearrangement joins TRBV11-1 to TRBJ2-2; the match to TRBD1 covers 9 bases. This TCR came from a man younger than 45 in good health and CMV-seropositive. The CDR3 protein is CASSRDRENTGELFF. CDR3 in DNA: TGTGCCAGCAGCCGGGACAGGGAGAACACCGGGGAGCTGTTTTTT.